These 3 T cell receptor beta chains originate from one sample sequenced in a study of shared clonotypes between healthy human individuals. Only in-frame clones appear in the TCRdb table, and some are missing; sequencing was by immunoSEQ multiplex PCR. The table has some 1.4 million clones, 95% to 97% seen once. Sequencing was carried out using naive CD4+ T cells sorted from blood. Subset in this sample: CD45RA+ positively selected. The receptors were gathered from a man aged 25 to 40 in good health.

This clone was observed a single time. The rearrangement links TRBV5-4 to TRBJ1-4; D is possibly TRBD1 (6 bases). The CDR3 covers 15 residues. Between the trimmed V and J ends, which lost 4 bases and 6 bases, there was a span of 16 bases. Germline values: CDR1 SGHNT, CDR2 YYREEE (reference sequence). The CDR3 reads CASSPRGGPDEKLFF. The CDR3 region has the DNA TGTGCCAGCAGCCCCCGAGGGGGGCCGGATGAAAAACTGTTTTTT.

The chain joins TRBV29-1 to TRBJ2-7, with 8 bases aligning to TRBD1. This CDR3 has 16 amino acids. V was clipped by 5 bases and J by 3 bases; unmatched bases: 15. Germline V gene lookup returns CDR1 SQVTM and CDR2 ANQGSEA. The chain's CDR3 is CSVLLDRASLYYEQYF. CDR3 nucleotides: TGCAGCGTTCTACTGGACAGGGCTTCATTGTACTACGAGCAGTACTTC.

The chain combines TRBV10-2 with TRBJ1-1; possibly TRBD1 for D (6 bases). The V end lost 1 base, the J end lost 3 bases, and 9 bases lay between the germline ends. Germline loops: CDR1 WSHSY, CDR2 SAAADI. The CDR3 is 14 residues long. CDR3 sequence: CASSEFNRDTEAFF. DNA of the CDR3: TGCGCCAGCAGTGAGTTCAACAGGGACACTGAAGCTTTCTTT.